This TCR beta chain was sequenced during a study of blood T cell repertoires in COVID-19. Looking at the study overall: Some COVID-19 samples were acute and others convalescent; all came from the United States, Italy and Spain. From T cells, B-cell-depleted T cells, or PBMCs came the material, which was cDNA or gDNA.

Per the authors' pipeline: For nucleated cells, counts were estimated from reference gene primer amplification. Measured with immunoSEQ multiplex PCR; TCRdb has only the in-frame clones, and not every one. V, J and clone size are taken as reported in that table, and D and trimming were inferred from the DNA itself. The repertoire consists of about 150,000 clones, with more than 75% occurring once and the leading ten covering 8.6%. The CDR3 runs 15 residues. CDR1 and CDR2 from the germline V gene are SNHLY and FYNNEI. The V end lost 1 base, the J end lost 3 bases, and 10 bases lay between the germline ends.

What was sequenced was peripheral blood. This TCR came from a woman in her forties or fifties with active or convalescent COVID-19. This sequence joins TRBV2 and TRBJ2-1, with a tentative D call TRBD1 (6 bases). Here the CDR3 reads CASSEDRVFYNEQFF. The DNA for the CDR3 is TGTGCCAGCAGTGAAGACAGGGTTTTCTACAATGAGCAGTTCTTC.